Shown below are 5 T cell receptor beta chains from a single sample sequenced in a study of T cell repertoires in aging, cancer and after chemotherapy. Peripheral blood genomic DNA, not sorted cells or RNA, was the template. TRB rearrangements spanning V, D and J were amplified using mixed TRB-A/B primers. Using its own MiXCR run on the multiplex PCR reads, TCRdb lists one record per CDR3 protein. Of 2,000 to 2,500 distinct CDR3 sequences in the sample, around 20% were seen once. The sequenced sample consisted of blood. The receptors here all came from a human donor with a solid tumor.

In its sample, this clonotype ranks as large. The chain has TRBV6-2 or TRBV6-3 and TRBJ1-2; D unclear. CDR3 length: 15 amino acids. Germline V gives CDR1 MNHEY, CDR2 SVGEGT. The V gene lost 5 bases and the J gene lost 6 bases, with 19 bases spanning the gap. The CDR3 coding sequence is TGTGCCAGCAGTCAGGACTGGGGAGGGCGGAATGGCTACACCTTC. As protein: CASSQDWGGRNGYTF.

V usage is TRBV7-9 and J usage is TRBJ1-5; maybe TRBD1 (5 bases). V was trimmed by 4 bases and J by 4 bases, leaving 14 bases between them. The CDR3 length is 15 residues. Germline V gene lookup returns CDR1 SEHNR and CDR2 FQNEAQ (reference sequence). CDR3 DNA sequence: TGTGCCAGCAGCTCCTACGGGGGTGGAAATCAGCCCCAGCATTTT. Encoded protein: CASSSYGGGNQPQHF.

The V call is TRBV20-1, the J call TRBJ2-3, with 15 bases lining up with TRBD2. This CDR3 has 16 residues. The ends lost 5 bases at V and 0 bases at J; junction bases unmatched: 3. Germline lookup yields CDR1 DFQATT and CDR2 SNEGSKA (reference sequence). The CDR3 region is CSAPGTSGRSTDTQYF. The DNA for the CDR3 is TGCAGTGCTCCCGGGACTAGCGGGAGGAGCACAGATACGCAGTATTTT.

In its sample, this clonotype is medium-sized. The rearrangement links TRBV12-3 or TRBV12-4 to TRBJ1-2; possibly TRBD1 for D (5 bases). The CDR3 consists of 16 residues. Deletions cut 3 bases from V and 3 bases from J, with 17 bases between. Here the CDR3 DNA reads TGTGCCAGCAGTTTTGAGTTCGGTCAGGGTGACTATGGCTACACCTTC. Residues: CASSFEFGQGDYGYTF.

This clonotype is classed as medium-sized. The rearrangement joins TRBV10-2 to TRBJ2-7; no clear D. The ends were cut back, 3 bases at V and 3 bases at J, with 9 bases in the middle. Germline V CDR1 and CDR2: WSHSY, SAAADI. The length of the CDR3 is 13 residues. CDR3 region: CASSEAGHYEQYV. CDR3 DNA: TGCGCCAGCAGTGAAGCAGGTCACTACGAGCAGTACGTC.